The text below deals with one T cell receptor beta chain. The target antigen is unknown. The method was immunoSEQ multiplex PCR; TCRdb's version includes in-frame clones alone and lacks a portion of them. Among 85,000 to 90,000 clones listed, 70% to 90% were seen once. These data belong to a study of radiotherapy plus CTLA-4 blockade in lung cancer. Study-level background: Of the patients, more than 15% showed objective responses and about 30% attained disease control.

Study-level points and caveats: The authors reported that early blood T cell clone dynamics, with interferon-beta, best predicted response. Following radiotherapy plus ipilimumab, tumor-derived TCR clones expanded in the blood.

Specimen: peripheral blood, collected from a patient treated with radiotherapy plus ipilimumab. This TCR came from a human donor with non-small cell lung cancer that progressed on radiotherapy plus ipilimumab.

CDR3 in amino acids: CASSYSTASLEQYF. The DNA of the CDR3 is TGTGCCAGCAGTTACTCGACGGCAAGCCTCGAGCAGTACTTC. V usage is TRBV6-5 and J usage is TRBJ2-7, with D unresolved. This CDR3 has 14 amino acids. Germline V gene lookup returns CDR1 MNHEY and CDR2 SVGAGI. V was cut by 0 bases and J by 6 bases, with 12 bases left in between.